A single sample is the source of the 3 T cell receptor beta chains below, sequenced in a study of blood T cell repertoires in COVID-19. Sequenced by immunoSEQ multiplex PCR; TCRdb stores in-frame clones only, minus some. Of 150,000 to 200,000 clones detected, roughly 90% appear once; the ten largest clones hold roughly 6.7%. Sequenced sample: peripheral blood. The receptor source for this set is a man aged 40-49 years with acute or convalescent COVID-19.

This sequence joins TRBV5-1 and TRBJ2-7; D remains unclear. The CDR3 covers 14 residues. Germline assignment: CDR1 SGHRS and CDR2 YFSETQ. The V end was cut by 0 bases, the J end by 1 base, with 8 bases between. Written as DNA, the CDR3 is TGCGCCAGCAGCTTGGCGGGTACTTCCTACGAGCAGTACTTC. Translated, it gives CASSLAGTSYEQYF. The variable domain in full, completed from reference TRBV5-1 and TRBJ2-7, reads KAGVTQTPRYLIKTRGQQVTLSCSPISGHRSVSWYQQTPGQGLQFLFEYFSETQRNKGNFPGRFSGRQFSNSRSEMNVSTLELGDSALYLCASSLAGTSYEQYFGPGTRLTVT.

Remarks on this clone: Within the sample, other DNA sequences also encode this same CDR3. The CDR3 loop is CASSGTGGDYGYTF. The DNA for the CDR3 is TGCGCCAGTAGCGGTACAGGGGGTGACTATGGCTACACCTTC. This sequence joins TRBV5-1 and TRBJ1-2; TRBD1 matches at 8 bases. The CDR3 contains 14 residues. V dropped 8 bases and J dropped 3; count of bases not matched to a gene: 9. Germline V gene lookup returns CDR1 SGHRS and CDR2 YFSETQ. The whole variable domain, filled in from reference TRBV5-1 and TRBJ1-2, reads KAGVTQTPRYLIKTRGQQVTLSCSPISGHRSVSWYQQTPGQGLQFLFEYFSETQRNKGNFPGRFSGRQFSNSRSEMNVSTLELGDSALYLCASSGTGGDYGYTFGSGTRLTVV.

The chain is built from TRBV5-6 and TRBJ1-1, with D possibly matching TRBD1 (5 bases). The CDR3 runs to 13 residues. Germline values: CDR1 SGHDT, CDR2 YYEEEE. The V end lost 3 bases, the J end lost 5 bases, and 11 bases lay between the germline ends. This CDR3 reads CASSSGHLTEAFF. CDR3 bases: TGTGCCAGCAGCTCAGGACACCTGACTGAAGCTTTCTTT.